A selection of T cell receptor beta chains follows, all from one sample in a study of blood T cell repertoires in COVID-19. Libraries were prepared by immunoSEQ multiplex PCR; TCRdb keeps only in-frame clonotypes and omits some of them. The top ten hold approximately 2.4% of the sample, which has about 390,000 clones, about 90% seen once. Sequencing was done on a sample of peripheral blood. The source of these receptors is a woman aged 60-75 years with COVID-19, enrolled during active disease. The CDR3 runs from the conserved cysteine through the conserved F or W. A D gene is named only where the DNA matches it firmly. Expanded clones get a size class; other rows say once, few or many, or leave the size out.

v_call: TRBV4-2; clone_size: once; j_call: TRBJ1-1; d_call: TRBD1; cdr3_aa: CASSQPGTAGHGAFF; cdr3_nt: TGTGCCAGCAGCCAGCCTGGGACAGCAGGACATGGGGCTTTCTTT
v_call: TRBV9; clone_size: NA; j_call: TRBJ2-3; d_call: TRBD2; cdr3_aa: CASSVGIAGRDTQYF; cdr3_nt: TGTGCCAGCAGCGTAGGAATAGCGGGGAGGGATACGCAGTATTTT
v_call: TRBV19; clone_size: NA; j_call: TRBJ1-1; d_call: NA; cdr3_aa: CASSRQGPQGGTEAFF; cdr3_nt: TGTGCCAGTAGTCGGCAGGGCCCTCAAGGGGGTACTGAAGCTTTCTTT
v_call: TRBV9; clone_size: once; j_call: TRBJ2-3; d_call: TRBD1; cdr3_aa: CASSNRDRGTDTQYF; cdr3_nt: TGTGCCAGCAGCAACCGGGACAGGGGAACAGATACGCAGTATTTT
v_call: TRBV27; clone_size: NA; j_call: TRBJ2-3; d_call: TRBD1; cdr3_aa: CASSSTGVGSTDTQYF; cdr3_nt: TGTGCCAGCAGTTCGACAGGGGTGGGAAGCACAGATACGCAGTATTTT
v_call: TRBV2; clone_size: NA; j_call: TRBJ1-4; d_call: NA; cdr3_aa: CASSDGNEKLFF; cdr3_nt: TGTGCCAGCAGTGACGGTAATGAAAAACTGTTTTTT
v_call: TRBV6-6; clone_size: NA; j_call: TRBJ1-2; d_call: NA; cdr3_aa: CASSSGTFSGYTF; cdr3_nt: TGTGCCAGCAGTTCCGGGACATTCTCTGGCTACACCTTC
v_call: TRBV19; clone_size: NA; j_call: TRBJ1-5; d_call: NA; cdr3_aa: CASSIHGISNQPQHF; cdr3_nt: TGTGCCAGTAGTATTCACGGTATAAGCAATCAGCCCCAGCATTTT
v_call: TRBV7-9; clone_size: NA; j_call: TRBJ2-7; d_call: NA; cdr3_aa: CASSFSTYEQYF; cdr3_nt: TGTGCCAGCAGCTTCTCTACCTACGAGCAGTACTTC
v_call: TRBV28; clone_size: NA; j_call: TRBJ2-5; d_call: NA; cdr3_aa: CASRGRGNQETQYF; cdr3_nt: TGTGCCAGCAGGGGCCGGGGAAACCAAGAGACCCAGTACTTC
v_call: TRBV7-6; clone_size: NA; j_call: TRBJ2-3; d_call: TRBD2; cdr3_aa: CASSLSLAGVKGPADTQYF; cdr3_nt: TGTGCCAGCAGCTTATCACTAGCGGGGGTGAAGGGTCCGGCAGATACGCAGTATTTT
v_call: TRBV2; clone_size: NA; j_call: TRBJ1-5; d_call: NA; cdr3_aa: CASRPGRALYNQPQHF; cdr3_nt: TGTGCCAGCAGACCGGGGAGGGCCCTTTACAATCAGCCCCAGCATTTT